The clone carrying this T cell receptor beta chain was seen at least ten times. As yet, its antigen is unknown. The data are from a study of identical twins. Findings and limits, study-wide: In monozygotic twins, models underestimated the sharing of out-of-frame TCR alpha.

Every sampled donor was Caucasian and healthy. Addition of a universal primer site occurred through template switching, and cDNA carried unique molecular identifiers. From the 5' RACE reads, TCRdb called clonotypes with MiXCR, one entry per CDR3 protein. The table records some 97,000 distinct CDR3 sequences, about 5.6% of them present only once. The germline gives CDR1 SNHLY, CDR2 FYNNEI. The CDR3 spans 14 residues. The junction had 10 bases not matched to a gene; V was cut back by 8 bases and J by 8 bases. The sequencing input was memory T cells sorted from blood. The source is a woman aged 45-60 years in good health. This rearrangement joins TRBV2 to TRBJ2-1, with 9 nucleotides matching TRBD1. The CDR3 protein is CASGPGQGKDEQFF. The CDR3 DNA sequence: TGTGCCAGCGGACCGGGACAGGGTAAAGATGAGCAGTTCTTC.